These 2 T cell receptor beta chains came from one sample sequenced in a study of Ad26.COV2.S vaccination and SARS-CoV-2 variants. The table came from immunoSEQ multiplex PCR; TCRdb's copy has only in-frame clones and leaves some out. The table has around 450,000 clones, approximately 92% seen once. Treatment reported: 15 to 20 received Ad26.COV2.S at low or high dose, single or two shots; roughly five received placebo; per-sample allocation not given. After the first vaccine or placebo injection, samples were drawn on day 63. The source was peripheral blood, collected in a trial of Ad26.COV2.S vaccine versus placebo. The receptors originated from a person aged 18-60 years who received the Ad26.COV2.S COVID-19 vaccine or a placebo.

The CDR3 DNA reads as TGCGCCAGCAGATACGCTCTAGCGGGAGGAAATCGGGAGCAGTTCTTC. It is translated as CASRYALAGGNREQFF. The chain employs TRBV5-1 and TRBJ2-1; 11 bases agree with TRBD2. The CDR3 runs to 16 residues. The J segment lost 10 bases and the V segment lost 5 bases, leaving 14 bases of the junction unmatched. Per germline, CDR1 SGHRS and CDR2 YFSETQ.

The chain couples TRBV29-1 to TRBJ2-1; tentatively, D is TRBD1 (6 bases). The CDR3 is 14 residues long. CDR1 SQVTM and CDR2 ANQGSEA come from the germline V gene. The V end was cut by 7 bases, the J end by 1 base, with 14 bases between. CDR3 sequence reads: CSAGQLTSYNEQFF. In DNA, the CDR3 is TGCAGCGCCGGACAGCTTACTTCCTACAATGAGCAGTTCTTC.